The 4 T cell receptor beta chains reported below all come from one sample, sequenced in a study of control samples from healthy donors and cancer patients. Measured with immunoSEQ multiplex PCR; TCRdb has only the in-frame clones, and not every one. This table has roughly 150,000 clones, 85% to 90% appearing once. Sequences were obtained from blood. These receptors all come from a man younger than 30 in good health.

This sequence joins TRBV19 and TRBJ1-6, with 8 bases lining up with TRBD1. Germline CDR1 reads LNHDA; CDR2 reads SQIVND (reference sequence). The CDR3 spans 15 residues. Unmatched junction bases numbered 5, after V lost 1 base and J lost 9 bases. The CDR3 DNA reads TGTGCCAGTAGTATAGTCCGGACAGGGAGTTCACCCCTCCACTTT. Protein product: CASSIVRTGSSPLHF.

The V and J genes are TRBV2 and TRBJ2-5; D possibly corresponds to TRBD2 (6 bases). The germline gives CDR1 SNHLY, CDR2 FYNNEI. V shed 4 bases and J shed 5 bases, with 20 bases lying between them. CDR3 length: 16 amino acids. CDR3 sequence: CASSGSWSGGRETQYF. The CDR3 DNA reads TGTGCCAGCAGTGGGTCATGGTCCGGAGGGCGGGAGACCCAGTACTTC.

The V and J genes are TRBV7-9 and TRBJ2-5, with 9 nucleotides matching TRBD2. CDR3 length equals 13 residues. The germline V gene has CDR1 SEHNR and CDR2 FQNEAQ (reference sequence). Trimming cost V 10 bases and J 5 bases; bases outside gene matches: 8. The CDR3 DNA sequence: TGTGCCATACAGCGGGGGGATAAGGAGACCCAGTACTTC. Protein product: CAIQRGDKETQYF.

The V and J genes are TRBV30 and TRBJ2-3; D possibly uses TRBD1 or TRBD2 (5 bases each). Germline V lookup: CDR1 GTSNPN, CDR2 SVGIG (reference sequence). V was shortened by 3 bases and J by 0 bases, with 16 bases between the two germline ends. CDR3 length equals 16 residues. Here the CDR3 reads CAWSAIGGFSTDTQYF. DNA for the CDR3: TGTGCCTGGAGCGCAATTGGGGGTTTTAGCACAGATACGCAGTATTTT.